This T cell receptor (beta chain) is drawn from a study of vaccination effects on CD4 cells after COVID-19. The CDR3 runs 14 residues. CDR1 and CDR2 from the germline V gene are SQVTM and ANQGSEA. Trimming cost V 5 bases and J 1 base, with 14 bases left between them. This clone was counted between two and nine times. Its target is not known. Assay: immunoSEQ multiplex PCR; the TCRdb copy retains only in-frame clones and omits some. The sample has roughly 30,000 clones; approximately 78% are singletons. Prior to sequencing, the ViraFEST assay stimulated PBMC with viral peptide pools, which expanded the antigen-specific CD4+ T cells. The authors isolated CD4+ T cells after around 10 days of culture. Between March and December 2020, the person had a SARS-CoV-2 infection that PCR confirmed. A density of fewer than 2.5 million PBMC per well was used; these cells were cultured with approximately 10 IU/ml IL-2 and about 10 ug/ml peptides.

The TCR originated in a human donor who had a prior SARS-CoV-2 infection. This rearrangement joins TRBV29-1 to TRBJ1-1; no clear D. Here the sequenced sample was CD4+ T cells from PBMCs cultured with a peptide pool, taken before COVID-19 vaccination. The CDR3 sequence is CSVSLSVGNTEAFF. The CDR3 nucleotides read TGCAGCGTTTCGCTTTCAGTCGGGAACACTGAAGCTTTCTTT.